This is a list of T cell receptor beta chains from one sample in a study of control samples from healthy donors and cancer patients. Here immunoSEQ multiplex PCR was the method, and the copy in TCRdb shows in-frame clones only, minus some. The sample includes roughly 120,000 clones, approximately 94% seen only once; the top ten take 3.5% to 4%. The sample consisted of blood. These receptors all come from a young man in good health. Both conserved end residues are trimmed from each CDR3. The order of the fields is V gene, J gene, CDR3 protein.

>TRBV5-1|TRBJ2-3
ASSLGLAGRTSTDTQY
>TRBV2|TRBJ1-6
ASSERAYSPLH
>TRBV15|TRBJ1-6
ATSQSGNSPLH
>TRBV9|TRBJ2-3
ASTDTDTQY
>TRBV27|TRBJ1-1
ASGDTTNTEAF
>TRBV18|TRBJ2-7
ASSPGRAEQY
>TRBV11-2|TRBJ2-3
ASQRGVLTDTQY
>TRBV7-2|TRBJ1-2
ASSPGAYGYT
>TRBV19|TRBJ1-4
ASRTPDRYEKLF
>TRBV27|TRBJ1-5
ASSLRALGQGRQPQH
>TRBV15|TRBJ2-3
ATSPRQGSSTDTQY
>TRBV28|TRBJ1-5
ASSSGGGHQPQH
>TRBV6-5|TRBJ1-4
ASSYGTGVGEKLF
>TRBV29-1|TRBJ1-1
SVEGITAEAF
>TRBV19|TRBJ1-1
ASSLQGRGTEAF
>TRBV18|TRBJ1-5
ASSPQGHSNQPQH
>TRBV5-6|TRBJ1-6
ASSLDQGSYSPLH
>TRBV9|TRBJ1-2
ASSVAGLNNYGYT
>TRBV15|TRBJ1-2
ATSSTADYGYT
>TRBV6-2/TRBV6-3|TRBJ1-1
ASSLDPRGTEAF
>TRBV13|TRBJ1-5
ASSLGRQSNQPQH
>TRBV24-1|TRBJ2-7
ATSDPGQGGEQY
>TRBV7-9|TRBJ2-4
ASSSTGILAKNIQY
>TRBV18|TRBJ1-2
ASSQKQEGYT
>TRBV11-3|TRBJ2-3
ASSLDVGARDTQY
>TRBV10-3|TRBJ2-2
AISEGQGALAGELF